There are many counts of the clone carrying this T cell receptor beta chain. As yet, its antigen is unknown. The CDR3 is 17 residues long. Unmatched junction bases numbered 13, after V lost 3 bases and J lost 2 bases. CDR1 and CDR2 from the germline V gene are MNHEY and SMNVEV (reference sequence). PBMCs were sourced from more than 9 ml fresh peripheral blood. These data are taken from a study of T cells in Graves' hyperthyroidism and ophthalmopathy. Whole-study results and caveats: Model predictions of ophthalmopathy came a median 6.5 months before onset. Clonotypes that were expanded in thyroid above 0.001 mostly appeared in blood too. Using 13 V-J features, a model discriminated ophthalmopathy from stable hyperthyroidism.

TCR beta CDR3 regions were amplified from RNA. Primed by the HTBI set, a first-round RT-PCR was run on the TCR CDR3. TCRdb processed the multiplex PCR reads anew with MiXCR; each CDR3 protein has one entry. The repertoire holds more than 300,000 distinct CDR3 sequences, with roughly 14% as singletons. The source of this sequence is a woman aged 25 to 45 with Graves' ophthalmopathy. The chain employs TRBV27 and TRBJ2-7; 7 nucleotides match TRBD2. The sequencing input was blood. The CDR3 sequence: CASSLGWEGLTPYEQYF. The CDR3 region has the DNA TGTGCCAGCAGTTTGGGTTGGGAGGGGCTGACGCCCTACGAGCAGTACTTC.